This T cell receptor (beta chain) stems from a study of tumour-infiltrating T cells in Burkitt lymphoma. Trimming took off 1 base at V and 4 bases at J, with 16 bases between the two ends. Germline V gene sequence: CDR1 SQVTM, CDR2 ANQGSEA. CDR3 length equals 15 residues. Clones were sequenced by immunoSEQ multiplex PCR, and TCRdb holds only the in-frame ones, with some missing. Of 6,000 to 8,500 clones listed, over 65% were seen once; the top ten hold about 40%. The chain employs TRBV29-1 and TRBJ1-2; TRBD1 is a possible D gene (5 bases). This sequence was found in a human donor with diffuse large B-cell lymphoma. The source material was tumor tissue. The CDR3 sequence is CSVEGVQGEGYGYTF. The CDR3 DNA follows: TGCAGCGTTGAAGGGGTCCAGGGAGAAGGCTATGGCTACACCTTC.